This T cell receptor beta chain was sequenced during a study of T cells after yellow fever vaccination. TCRdb re-called the 5' RACE reads through MiXCR, storing one row per CDR3 protein. There are roughly 85,000 distinct CDR3 sequences in the sample; about an eighth occur only once, and around 23% lies in the top ten. The germline V gene encodes CDR1 MNHEY and CDR2 SVGAGI. V lost 4 bases, J lost 8 bases, and 21 bases lay in between. The CDR3 totals 15 residues. This clonotype was counted between two and nine times. The chain has TRBV6-5 and TRBJ2-7, with D tentatively TRBD1 (5 bases). Source: CD8+ T cells not binding an NS4B(214-222) dextramer, sorted from PBMCs, taken roughly 20 days after the first yellow fever vaccination. This TCR derives from a man younger than 35 who received the YFV17D yellow fever vaccine. The CDR3 here is CASSSPTDTGWKQYF. DNA for the CDR3: TGTGCCAGCAGTTCCCCAACGGACACGGGCTGGAAGCAGTACTTC.